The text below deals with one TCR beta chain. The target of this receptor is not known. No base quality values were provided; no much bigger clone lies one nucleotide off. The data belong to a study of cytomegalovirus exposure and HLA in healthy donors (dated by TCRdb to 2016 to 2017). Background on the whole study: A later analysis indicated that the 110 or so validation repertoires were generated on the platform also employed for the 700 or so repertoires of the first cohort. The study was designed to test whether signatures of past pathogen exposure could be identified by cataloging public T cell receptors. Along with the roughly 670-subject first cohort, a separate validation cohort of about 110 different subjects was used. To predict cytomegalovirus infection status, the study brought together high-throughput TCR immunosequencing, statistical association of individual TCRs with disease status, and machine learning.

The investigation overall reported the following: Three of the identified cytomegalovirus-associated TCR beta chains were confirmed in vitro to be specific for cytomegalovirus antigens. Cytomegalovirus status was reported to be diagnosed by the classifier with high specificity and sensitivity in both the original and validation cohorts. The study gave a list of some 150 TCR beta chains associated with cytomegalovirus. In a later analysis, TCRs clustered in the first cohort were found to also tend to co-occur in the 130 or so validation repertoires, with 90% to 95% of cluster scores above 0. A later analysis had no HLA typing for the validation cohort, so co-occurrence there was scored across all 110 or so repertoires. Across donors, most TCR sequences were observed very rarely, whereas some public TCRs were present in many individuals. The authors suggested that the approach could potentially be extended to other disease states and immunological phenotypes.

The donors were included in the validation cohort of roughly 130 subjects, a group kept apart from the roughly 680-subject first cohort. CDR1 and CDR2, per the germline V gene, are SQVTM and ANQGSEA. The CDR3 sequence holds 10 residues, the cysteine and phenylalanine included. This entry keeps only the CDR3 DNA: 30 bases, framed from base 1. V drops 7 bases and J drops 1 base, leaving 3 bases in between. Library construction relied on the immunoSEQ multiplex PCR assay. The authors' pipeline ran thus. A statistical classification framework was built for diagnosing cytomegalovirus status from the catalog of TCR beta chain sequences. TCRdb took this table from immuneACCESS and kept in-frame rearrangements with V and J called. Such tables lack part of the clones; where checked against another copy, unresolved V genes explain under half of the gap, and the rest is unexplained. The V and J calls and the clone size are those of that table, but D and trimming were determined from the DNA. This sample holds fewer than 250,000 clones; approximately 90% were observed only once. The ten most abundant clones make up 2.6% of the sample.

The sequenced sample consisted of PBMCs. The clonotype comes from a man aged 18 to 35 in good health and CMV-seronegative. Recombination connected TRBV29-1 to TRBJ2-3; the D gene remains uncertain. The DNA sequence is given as TGCAGCGGAGGCACAGATACGCAGTATTTT. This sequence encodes CSGGTDTQYF.